This TCR beta chain derives from a study of shared clonotypes between healthy human individuals (TCRdb year 2020). Regarding the study in general: The cohort comprised two women and a few men aged 18 to 49 years. Libraries were prepared and TCR repertoires were sequenced by different laboratories using diverse techniques, in order to increase sequencing depth and limit assay-specific biases. Leukapheresis yielded between about 0.9 and 10 billion PBMCs per donor. The study deeply sequenced blood TCR repertoires of about 5 healthy adults to estimate repertoire size and the extent of clonotype sharing between individuals. For each donor, CD4 naive and CD4 memory were each run on three plates, CD8 naive on two plates, and CD8 memory on one plate.

Donors were healthy HIV-negative adults with no recently reported acute infections or vaccinations. Every donor was a Caucasian adult residing in Nashville, Tennessee, USA. CD4+ T cells were enriched by magnetic negative selection, after which naive cells were positively selected on CD45RA and the negative fraction was taken as the memory subset. Blood was obtained by leukapheresis, after which PBMCs were separated by Ficoll-Histopaque density gradient centrifugation and cryopreserved in liquid nitrogen vapor phase. Analytical flow cytometry was used to check the purity and quantity of each magnetically sorted T cell population. Genomic DNA was isolated from every sorted fraction and measured by UV absorbance on a Nanodrop 2000c. Using the deep immunoSEQ assay, TCR CDR3 regions were amplified from genomic DNA by multiplex PCR. Extracted genomic DNA from each cell subset was distributed evenly across all wells of several immunoSEQ 96-well plates, and each plate was treated as a replicate. Each replicate PCR for sorted subsets received roughly 0.2 ug genomic DNA, equal to roughly 29,000 T cell genomes. Purified libraries were quantified with a Qubit 3.0 fluorometer, sized on a Bioanalyzer 2100, and re-quantified with the KAPA Library Quantification kit. Each immunoSEQ 96-well plate was sequenced on its own single-read 150-cycle Illumina NextSeq 550 flow cell. In the paper's pipeline: Because the immunoSEQ output held only junctional sequences and lacked quality scores, the filtering could not match the filtering applied to full-length reads. To assign V/J genes and CDR3, sequences were annotated against IMGT germline references using PyIR, a Python wrapper for IgBLAST v1.9. Reads were filtered out if the reads had weak V/J assignments (E-value above 1e-6), no CDR3, stop codons, out-of-frame junctions, or ambiguous translated residues. A V3J clonotype was defined by an identical inferred V gene, J gene, and CDR3 amino acid sequence. To compute the percentage overlap between repertoires, the number of shared unique clonotypes was divided by the size of the smaller repertoire. Richness of each repertoire was evaluated using RTK rarefaction, the Chao1 estimator, and Recon v2.1 estimates of unobserved clonotypes. Generation probabilities were computed with OLGA for all TCRbeta clonotypes obtained by the gDNA method from a few donors. Sourced from immuneACCESS, this table was stored by TCRdb with only in-frame sequences that have V and J called. A share of the clones is absent; for the studies checked, an unresolved V gene accounts for under half, and the remainder has no known explanation. That table is the source of V, J and clone size, and D and trimming were worked out from the DNA. The sample table lists some 1.5 million clones, approximately 97% of them with a count of one. The ten largest clones represent roughly 1.2% of the sample.

What the study reported, not specific to this receptor: Compared with non-shared clonotypes, the clonotypes found in all four sorted-subset donors had higher generation probabilities. Naive subsets generally had larger estimated clonotype richness than memory subsets did. Even with the large sequencing depth, rarefaction of the sorted-subset datasets indicated that sequencing was incomplete. Pairwise subsampling led to the expectation that sequencing depth would affect the degree of clonotype sharing among donors. Because the study included only a small number of donors, the genetic and exposure-history diversity represented was limited. Sampling was restricted to blood, and TCR repertoires in tissue are likely to differ from TCR repertoires in blood. Sharing across several donors was observed for approximately 5% of naive CD4, under 4% of naive CD8, about 2.5% of memory CD4, and roughly 0.4% of memory CD8 clonotypes.

On this clone: The antigen this receptor binds is unknown. Nothing much larger sits one base from this clone, and base qualities are not available.

Material for sequencing was naive CD4+ T cells sorted from blood. Sample cell subset or site, as interpreted from the label and publication: CD45RA+ positively selected. The TCR sequence derives from a man aged 30 to 45 in good health.

The DNA sequence is as follows: TGTGCCAGCAGCGGACGACTAGCGGGAGGGCCCGGGGATACGCAGTATTTT. This is translated as CASSGRLAGGPGDTQYF. Rearrangement joined TRBV11-2 to TRBJ2-3; TRBD2 agrees with 14 junctional bases. The CDR3 covers 17 residues, taking in both the cysteine and the phenylalanine. Only the CDR3 portion is preserved as DNA: 51 bases, with reading frame beginning at the first base. Trimming accounts for 5 bases at V and 6 bases at J, while the number of junction bases matched to no gene is 10. The germline V gene encodes CDR1 SGHAT and CDR2 FQNNGV.